The entry below gives a single T cell receptor beta chain sequence along with its context. The antigen is undetermined. These data come from a study of T cell responses to AZD1222 COVID-19 vaccine. TCRdb's copy holds only in-frame clones and misses some; the assay was immunoSEQ multiplex PCR. The sample holds 150,000 or so clones, around 90% seen once. Study-level results: Donors, mostly white British, included more females; clonal diversity was possibly underestimated. In the spike-specific TCR repertoire, nearly half reportedly target unmutated variant regions.

This TCR derives from an adult who received the AZD1222 COVID-19 vaccine. The material was peripheral blood, obtained 28 days after the second AZD1222 dose.

The CDR3 nucleotides are TGTGCCAGCAGCTTGAGACAGGGGAACACCGGGGAGCTGTTTTTT. As protein: CASSLRQGNTGELFF. V usage is TRBV5-4 and J usage is TRBJ2-2, with 7 bases fitting TRBD1. This CDR3 comprises 15 residues. The ends lost 1 base at V and 1 base at J; junction bases unmatched: 1. Germline V gene sequence: CDR1 SGHNT, CDR2 YYREEE (reference sequence).